These 8 T cell receptor beta chains originate from one sample sequenced in a study of blood T cells in healthy people across ages. With a J-beta primer mix and a sample-barcoded 5' primer, a second PCR ran roughly 6 to 11 cycles. TCRdb passed the 5' RACE reads through MiXCR, listing each CDR3 protein once. This table has over 700,000 distinct CDR3 sequences, roughly 25% appearing once. In addition, the sample was reused for a study of T cells of mothers and their children.

Sequencing was carried out using blood. These receptors were collected from a boy aged 5-17 years in good health.

The chain links TRBV20-1 to TRBJ1-6, with 8 positions matching TRBD1. V gave up 4 bases and J gave up 4 bases; unmatched junction bases: 6. The CDR3 has 15 residues. The germline V gene has CDR1 DFQATT and CDR2 SNEGSKA (reference sequence). The DNA of the CDR3 is TGCAGTGCTAAAACGACAGGGGCATATAATTCACCCCTCCACTTT. Protein sequence: CSAKTTGAYNSPLHF.

This clonotype was seen a handful of times. Here the CDR3 reads CASSPWGGYEQYF. The CDR3 region has the DNA TGTGCCAGCAGCCCCTGGGGCGGATACGAGCAGTACTTC. This chain links TRBV4-2 with TRBJ2-7; D might be TRBD1 (5 bases). V lost 4 bases and J 4 bases, leaving 11 bases between the germline ends. The CDR3 spans 13 residues. CDR1 is LGHNA, CDR2 YNFKEQ, per germline.

This clonotype was recorded a few times. The J gene is TRBJ2-2, the V gene TRBV5-1; D not resolved. CDR3 size: 14 residues. The germline V gene has CDR1 SGHRS and CDR2 YFSETQ. V lost 4 bases and J lost 1, with 8 bases in between. CDR3 DNA sequence: TGCGCCAGCAGCGTGGACGGGAACACCGGGGAGCTGTTTTTT. Its protein product is CASSVDGNTGELFF. Full variable domain (remainder filled in from reference TRBV5-1 and TRBJ2-2): KAGVTQTPRYLIKTRGQQVTLSCSPISGHRSVSWYQQTPGQGLQFLFEYFSETQRNKGNFPGRFSGRQFSNSRSEMNVSTLELGDSALYLCASSVDGNTGELFFGEGSRLTVL.

V usage is TRBV29-1 and J usage is TRBJ1-2, with D possibly matching TRBD1 (5 bases). This CDR3 contains 14 residues. The germline CDR1 and CDR2 sequences are SQVTM and ANQGSEA. V lost 0 bases and J 8 bases, leaving 16 bases between the germline ends. As DNA, the CDR3 is TGCAGCGTTGAAGATCCCGGCAGGGTTGGCGGCTACACCTTC. It yields the protein CSVEDPGRVGGYTF.

V gene TRBV21-1 combines with J gene TRBJ1-4; the table's D call of TRBD1 was not tested on the DNA. TRBV21-1 is flagged as a pseudogene. The CDR3 length is 18 residues. The CDR3, as DNA: TGTGCCAGCAGCGACCGGGACCCTAAGAGAGCAACTAATGAAAAACTGTTTTTT. Translating it yields CASSDRDPKRATNEKLFF.

The J gene is TRBJ2-6, the V gene TRBV14; perhaps TRBD1 as D (5 bases). The CDR3 runs 16 residues. Deletions cut 4 bases from V and 4 bases from J, with 14 bases between. Germline V gene lookup returns CDR1 SGHDN and CDR2 FVKESK. In nucleotides, the CDR3 is TGTGCCAGCAGCCCAGCGACAGAAGCGGGGGCCAACGTCCTGACTTTC. Residues: CASSPATEAGANVLTF.

The CDR3 spells CASSLLQGLQAYEQYF. The CDR3 region has the DNA TGTGCCAGCAGCTTATTGCAGGGGCTCCAAGCGTACGAGCAGTACTTC. The chain combines TRBV7-2 with TRBJ2-7; possibly TRBD1 for D (6 bases). V dropped 2 bases and J dropped 4 bases, with 18 bases sitting between them. The CDR3 is 16 residues long. From germline, CDR1 is SGHTA and CDR2 FQGNSA.

This clonotype showed up just a few times. With a much larger clone just one base away, this may be a read error. The rearrangement joins TRBV20-1 to TRBJ2-3; 11 bases match TRBD2. The CDR3 has 16 residues. CDR1 is DFQATT and CDR2 is SNEGSKA in the germline V gene (reference sequence). CDR3 sequence: CSARNLAGGQSDTRYF. The CDR3 DNA reads as TGCAGTGCTAGAAATTTAGCGGGGGGGCAGTCAGATACGCGGTATTTT.